This TCR beta chain is from a study of cytomegalovirus exposure and HLA in healthy donors. The PCR used 60 Vbeta and 13 Jbeta primers. This table comes from immunoSEQ multiplex PCR, and its TCRdb copy is limited to in-frame clones, with some not included. The profile shows approximately 190,000 clones, about four fifths of them singletons. Regarding the study as a whole: In vitro work confirmed that three CMV-associated chains recognize CMV antigens. With later analysis, a missense DCLRE1C variant became linked to TCR beta V- and J-gene trimming.

In the case of this clone: What it recognizes is unknown.

This CDR3 has 14 residues. Germline V lookup: CDR1 SGDLS, CDR2 YYNGEE. The source of this sequence is a man in his forties or fifties in good health and CMV-seropositive. The chain couples TRBV9 to TRBJ2-5; TRBD1 aligns across 10 bases. The J call may be mistaken, given a closer DNA end match to TRBJ2-7. Material for sequencing was PBMCs. The chain's CDR3 is CASSAGQGNYEQYF. CDR3 nucleotides: TGTGCCAGCAGTGCGGGACAGGGGAATTACGAGCAGTACTTC.